The entry below gives a single TCR beta chain sequence along with its context. These data are taken from a study of T cell changes during pregnancy in multiple sclerosis. The CDR3 totals 16 residues. V lost 2 bases and J lost 4; bases outside the gene matches: 4. The V gene's germline CDR1 is SGHKS and CDR2 YYEKEE (reference sequence). Assay: immunoSEQ multiplex PCR; the TCRdb copy retains only in-frame clones and omits some. This sample has around 30,000 clones; roughly 87% occur once, and the top ten carry more than 9%. The source was CD8+ T cells from peripheral blood mononuclear cells, collected in the second trimester of pregnancy. The chain joins TRBV5-5 to TRBJ2-5, with 14 nucleotides matching TRBD2. This sequence was found in a female donor with multiple sclerosis, enrolled in a pregnancy study. CDR3 coding DNA: TGTGCCAGCAGCTTCGGACTAGCGGGAGGCGGAGAGACCCAGTACTTC. Translating it yields CASSFGLAGGGETQYF.